This T cell receptor (beta chain) was sequenced during a study of cytomegalovirus exposure and HLA in healthy donors. The table lists this clone with a few counts. The CDR3 spans 13 residues. Trimming stripped 4 bases from V and 7 bases from J, with 11 bases between. Germline V gives CDR1 SEHNR, CDR2 FQNEAQ (reference sequence). Amplification used 60 Vbeta primers and 13 Jbeta primers. Using immunoSEQ multiplex PCR, the repertoire was profiled, and TCRdb retains in-frame clones only, with some absent. Of about 160,000 clones in the sample, nearly 80% are singletons; the top ten hold roughly 9%. The clonotype comes from a man aged 18 to 30 in good health and CMV-seropositive. Material: PBMCs. The V and J genes are TRBV7-9 and TRBJ1-5; D is ambiguous. In nucleotides, the CDR3 is TGTGCCAGCAGCTCTTCACCAGGACAGCCCCAGCATTTT. Translating it yields CASSSSPGQPQHF.